This paragraph reports one TCR beta chain. Profiling relied on immunoSEQ multiplex PCR, and the TCRdb table lists in-frame clones only, not all of them. The table shows more than 150,000 clones, with less than 90% occurring only once. This sample was taken from a study of blood T cell repertoires in COVID-19. The receptor was isolated from a man aged 65 to 79 with active or convalescent COVID-19. Sequences were obtained from peripheral blood.

The CDR3 is CASSELQPLDEQFF. CDR3 DNA: TGTGCCAGCAGCGAACTACAACCCCTGGATGAGCAGTTCTTC. V and J are TRBV7-9 and TRBJ2-1; D gene uncertain. V was cut by 5 bases and J by 8 bases, with 16 bases left in between. Germline loops: CDR1 SEHNR, CDR2 FQNEAQ (reference sequence). The CDR3 is made up of 14 amino acids.